Following are 18 T cell receptor beta chains from one sample sequenced in a study of immune evolution from preneoplasia to lung adenocarcinoma. This table comes from immunoSEQ multiplex PCR, and its TCRdb copy is limited to in-frame clones, with some not included. This repertoire shows over 5,500 clones, 84% found once; its top ten account for 2.5% to 3.5%. Input material: FFPE lung adenocarcinoma in situ tissue. These receptors all come from a donor aged 70 or over with lung adenocarcinoma.

The rearrangement links TRBV11-2 to TRBJ2-5, with D tentatively TRBD1 (5 bases). Germline assignment: CDR1 SGHAT and CDR2 FQNNGV. Trimming shortened V by 3 bases and J by 2 bases, and 7 bases separated the two germline ends. This CDR3 is 13 amino acids long. The CDR3 sequence is CASSFDRQETQYF. CDR3 in DNA: TGTGCCAGCAGCTTCGACAGACAAGAGACCCAGTACTTC.

This sequence joins TRBV6-1 and TRBJ2-1, with 7 bases identical to TRBD2. Germline values: CDR1 MNHNS, CDR2 SASEGT. The CDR3 consists of 14 residues. The ends lost 1 base at V and 10 bases at J; junction bases unmatched: 7. CDR3 loop: CASSEGGWREEQFF. CDR3 bases: TGTGCCAGCAGTGAAGGAGGTTGGCGGGAGGAGCAGTTCTTC.

J is TRBJ1-3 and V is TRBV30; D is uncertain. This CDR3 is 12 amino acids long. Trimming shortened V by 3 bases and J by 0 bases, and 3 bases separated the two germline ends. Germline-derived CDR1 and CDR2 are GTSNPN and SVGIG (reference sequence). CDR3 sequence: CAWRASGNTIYF. In DNA form, the CDR3 reads TGTGCCTGGAGGGCCTCTGGAAACACCATATATTTT.

The chain recombines TRBV19 with TRBJ1-1, with a tentative D call TRBD1 (6 bases). The CDR3 is 13 residues long. Germline V CDR1 and CDR2: LNHDA, SQIVND (reference sequence). V lost 10 bases and J lost 0, with 12 bases in between. CDR3 protein: CATMGQMNTEAFF. Written as DNA, the CDR3 is TGTGCCACCATGGGACAAATGAACACTGAAGCTTTCTTT.

The rearrangement links TRBV4-1 to TRBJ1-3; D is unclear. The CDR3 runs to 14 residues. With 3 bases removed from V and 2 bases from J, the gap between germline ends came to 8 bases. Germline CDR1 MGHRA, CDR2 YSYEKL. The CDR3 DNA sequence: TGCGCCAGCAGCCAGGGTCCGACTGGAAACACCATATATTTT. Translating it yields CASSQGPTGNTIYF.

The J gene is TRBJ2-4, the V gene TRBV7-3, with D possibly called TRBD1 or TRBD2 (5 bases each). Trimming left V 2 bases short and J 6 bases short, with 8 bases between. The CDR3 is 13 residues long. Germline V gene lookup returns CDR1 SGHTA and CDR2 FQGTGA. CDR3 sequence (DNA): TGTGCCAGCAGCTTAGGGGCGGGAAACATTCAGTACTTC. As protein: CASSLGAGNIQYF.

The chain is built from TRBV7-9 and TRBJ1-4; D not resolved. V gave up 7 bases and J gave up 6 bases, with 9 bases separating them. This CDR3 region has 12 residues. CDR1 is SEHNR and CDR2 is FQNEAQ in the germline V gene (reference sequence). The CDR3 sequence: CASTRGDEKLFF. CDR3 in DNA: TGTGCCAGCACCCGGGGTGATGAAAAACTGTTTTTT.

This chain uses TRBV9 with TRBJ2-2; D tentatively reads TRBD1 or TRBD2 (5 bases each). V was shortened by 0 bases and J by 3 bases, with 15 bases between the two germline ends. This CDR3 has 17 residues. Germline loops: CDR1 SGDLS, CDR2 YYNGEE. CDR3 bases: TGTGCCAGCAGCGTAGTGGGGACGGCCTCTTACACCGGGGAGCTGTTTTTT. Translation: CASSVVGTASYTGELFF.

V gene TRBV7-6 combines with J gene TRBJ2-7; a weak D match, TRBD1 (5 bases). V was cut by 1 base and J by 0 bases, with 10 bases left in between. The V gene's germline CDR1 is SGHVS and CDR2 FNYEAQ. The CDR3 totals 15 residues. This CDR3 reads CASSLGQGGSYEQYF. CDR3 coding DNA: TGTGCCAGCAGCTTAGGGCAGGGCGGCTCCTACGAGCAGTACTTC. Full variable domain (missing parts from reference TRBV7-6 and TRBJ2-7): GAGVSQSPRYKVTKRGQDVALRCDPISGHVSLYWYRQALGQGPEFLTYFNYEAQQDKSGLPNDRFSAERPEGSISTLTIQRTEQRDSAMYRCASSLGQGGSYEQYFGPGTRLTVT.

The chain has TRBV18 and TRBJ1-1; TRBD1 is a possible D gene (5 bases). V lost 2 bases and J 5 bases, leaving 12 bases between the germline ends. The CDR3 length is 14 residues. The germline V gene has CDR1 KGHSH and CDR2 LQKENI. CDR3 in amino acids: CASSPGWGETEAFF. CDR3 DNA sequence: TGTGCCAGCTCACCAGGATGGGGGGAAACTGAAGCTTTCTTT.

This sequence joins TRBV7-9 and TRBJ1-1, with a weak D call TRBD1 (5 bases). The length of the CDR3 is 14 residues. Germline CDR1 SEHNR, CDR2 FQNEAQ (reference sequence). Trimming removed 2 bases at V and 0 bases at J, with 7 bases between. CDR3 loop: CASSLMDMNTEAFF. In DNA, the CDR3 is TGTGCCAGCAGCTTAATGGACATGAACACTGAAGCTTTCTTT.

The chain joins TRBV5-1 to TRBJ2-7; 9 bases fit TRBD2. Germline lookup yields CDR1 SGHRS and CDR2 YFSETQ. The CDR3 has 16 residues. V trimming: 4 bases; J trimming: 1 base; junction bases outside the gene matches: 9. CDR3 amino acids: CASSPFGLASSYEQYF. The DNA of the CDR3 is TGCGCCAGCAGCCCATTCGGACTAGCGAGTTCCTACGAGCAGTACTTC.

The CDR3 is CASSYTLAGGHGYEQYF. The CDR3, as DNA: TGTGCCAGCAGTTATACTTTAGCGGGAGGGCATGGTTACGAGCAGTACTTC. The chain couples TRBV27 to TRBJ2-7, with 11 nucleotides matching TRBD2. Germline V gene lookup returns CDR1 MNHEY and CDR2 SMNVEV (reference sequence). Trimming removed 4 bases from V and 4 bases from J; junction bases left unmatched: 12. CDR3 length: 17 residues.

The chain recombines TRBV12-5 with TRBJ2-7, with TRBD1 as a possible D gene (5 bases). From germline, CDR1 is LGHNT and CDR2 FRNRAP. The CDR3 loop spans 13 amino acids. Trimming removed 6 bases from V and 0 bases from J, with 9 bases in between. In nucleotides, the CDR3 is TGTGCTAGTGGCACTGGGGCCTCCTACGAGCAGTACTTC. Protein product: CASGTGASYEQYF.

This clone appeared once. The CDR3 loop reads CASSPSGIRNYEQYF. CDR3 coding DNA: TGTGCCAGCTCACCTTCCGGGATACGTAACTACGAGCAGTACTTC. This chain joins TRBV18 and TRBJ2-7; tentative D call: TRBD2 (5 bases). V was pared by 3 bases and J by 3 bases, with 15 bases between. Per the germline V gene, CDR1 is KGHSH and CDR2 is LQKENI. The length of the CDR3 is 15 residues.

The chain uses TRBV19 and TRBJ2-3; no clear D. This CDR3 is 13 amino acids long. With 6 bases removed from V and 2 bases from J, the gap between germline ends came to 9 bases. Germline CDR1 reads LNHDA; CDR2 reads SQIVND (reference sequence). CDR3 nucleotide sequence: TGTGCCAGTAGGCCCTCTGACACAGATACGCAGTATTTT. Translated, it gives CASRPSDTDTQYF.

This chain links TRBV5-4 with TRBJ2-5; D possibly corresponds to TRBD2 (5 bases). Looked up from germline, CDR1 is SGHNT and CDR2 is YYREEE (reference sequence). The CDR3 totals 16 residues. The V end lost 1 base, the J end lost 4 bases, and 17 bases lay between the germline ends. The CDR3 protein is CASSLTQRAGRETQYF. The DNA for the CDR3 is TGTGCCAGCAGCTTGACCCAGAGGGCCGGTCGAGAGACCCAGTACTTC.

The CDR3 bases are TGTGCCAGCAGTGAAGCGCTTGTAGGGAATAATCAGCCCCAGCATTTT. Residues: CASSEALVGNNQPQHF. The V gene is TRBV2, the J gene TRBJ1-5; D call uncertain. Trimming pared 0 bases from V and 4 bases from J, leaving 13 bases between. Germline V lookup: CDR1 SNHLY, CDR2 FYNNEI. The CDR3 is made up of 16 amino acids. The variable domain in full, with the rest retrieved from reference TRBV2 and TRBJ1-5, is EPEVTQTPSHQVTQMGQEVILRCVPISNHLYFYWYRQILGQKVEFLVSFYNNEISEKSEIFDDQFSVERPDGSNFTLKIRSTKLEDSAMYFCASSEALVGNNQPQHFGDGTRLSIL.